Here is one T cell receptor beta chain with its context. Its antigen is currently unknown. The data belong to a study of T cell repertoires in cytomegalovirus infection. Study-wide points: CMV-specific HLA-C-restricted TCR beta clonotypes dominated the ex vivo response. Carriers of CMV plus the relevant HLA were identified by cumulative public TCR beta family frequency.

CDR1 is SGHRS, CDR2 YFSETQ, per germline. J lost 7 bases, V lost 1 base, and 4 bases had no gene match. The CDR3 spans 15 residues. MiXCR, applied by TCRdb to the reads, yields one record per CDR3 protein. The sample lists about 440,000 distinct CDR3 sequences, approximately 31% occurring once. The TCR was taken from a human donor in good health (CMV status not recorded). Some clones in this sample may be carry-over from other donors' samples. The sample consisted of PBMCs. V is TRBV5-1 and J is TRBJ2-2; 10 bases match TRBD2. CDR3 DNA sequence: TGCGCCAGCAGCTTGCAGCGGGGGGGCCACGGGGAGCTGTTTTTT. Its protein product is CASSLQRGGHGELFF.